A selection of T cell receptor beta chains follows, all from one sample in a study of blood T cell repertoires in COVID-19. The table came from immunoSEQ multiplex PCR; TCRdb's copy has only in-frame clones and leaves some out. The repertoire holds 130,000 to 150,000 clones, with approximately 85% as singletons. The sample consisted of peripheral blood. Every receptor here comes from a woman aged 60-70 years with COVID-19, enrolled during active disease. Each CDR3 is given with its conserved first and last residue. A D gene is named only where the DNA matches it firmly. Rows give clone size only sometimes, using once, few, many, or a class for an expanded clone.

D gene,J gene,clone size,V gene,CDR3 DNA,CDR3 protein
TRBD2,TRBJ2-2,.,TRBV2,TGTGCCAGCAGTAGGGGACTAACGAACACCGGGGAGCTGTTTTTT,CASSRGLTNTGELFF
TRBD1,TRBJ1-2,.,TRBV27,TGTGCCAGCAGTCCGGGGGACAGACACTATGGCTACACCTTC,CASSPGDRHYGYTF
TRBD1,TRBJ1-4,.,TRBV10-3,TGTGCCATCAGGAAACTACAGGGGGAAAAACTGTTTTTT,CAIRKLQGEKLFF
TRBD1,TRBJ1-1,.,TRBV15,TGTGCCACCAAGTCAGGGGGCACTGAAGCTTTCTTT,CATKSGGTEAFF
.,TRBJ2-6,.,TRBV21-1,TGTGCCGGAACACCGGGACAGACATCCTCTGGGGCCAACGTCCTGACTTTC,CAGTPGQTSSGANVLTF
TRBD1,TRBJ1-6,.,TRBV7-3,TGTGCCAGCAGCCAGGGGGCAAGGAATTCACCCCTCCACTTT,CASSQGARNSPLHF
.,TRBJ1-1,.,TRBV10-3,TGTGCCATAAGTACAGCGAACACTGAAGCTTTCTTT,CAISTANTEAFF
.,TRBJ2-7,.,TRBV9,TGTGCCAGCAGCGTAGTATCGGGGGTCGAGCAGTACTTC,CASSVVSGVEQYF
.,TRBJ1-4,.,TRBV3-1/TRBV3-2,TGTGCCAGCAGCCAACAGGTAGCGGGACTGACCGTGGGAACTAATGAAAAACTGTTTTTT,CASSQQVAGLTVGTNEKLFF
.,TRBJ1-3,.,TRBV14,TGTGCCAGCAGCCAAGATCGCCAGGGTAGGAACACCATATATTTT,CASSQDRQGRNTIYF
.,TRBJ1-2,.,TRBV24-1,TGTGCCACCAGTAAGGAGAACTATGGCTACACCTTC,CATSKENYGYTF
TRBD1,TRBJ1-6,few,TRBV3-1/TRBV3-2,TGTGCCAGCAGCCAAGTCGGGACAGGGAATTCACCCCTCCACTTT,CASSQVGTGNSPLHF
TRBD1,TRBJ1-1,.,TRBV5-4,TGTGCCAGCAGCTTGTTTCTGGGGACAGGCACTGAAGCTTTCTTT,CASSLFLGTGTEAFF
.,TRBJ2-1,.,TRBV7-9,TGTGCCAGCAGCCAACTGGCAGGTGAGCAGTTCTTC,CASSQLAGEQFF
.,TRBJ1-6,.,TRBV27,TGTGCCAGCAGTCCCCGGGAGGGTGGACCCCTCCACTTT,CASSPREGGPLHF
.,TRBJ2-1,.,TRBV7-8,TGTGCCAGCAGCTTAGGGGGAGGGGGGACGATTTACAATGAGCAGTTCTTC,CASSLGGGGTIYNEQFF
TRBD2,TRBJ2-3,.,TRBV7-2,TGTGCCAGCAGCAAGGCAGGACTAGCGTTAGGCACAGATACGCAGTATTTT,CASSKAGLALGTDTQYF
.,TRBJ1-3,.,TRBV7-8,TGTGCCAGCAGCTTAGGCGGACAACGGAGCTCTGGAAACACCATATATTTT,CASSLGGQRSSGNTIYF
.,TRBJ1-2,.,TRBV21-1,TGTGCCAGCAGTAAACCTTATGGCTACACCTTC,CASSKPYGYTF
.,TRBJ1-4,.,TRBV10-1,TGCGCCAGCCACTACACAGGCCCTCGGGAAAAACTGTTTTTT,CASHYTGPREKLFF
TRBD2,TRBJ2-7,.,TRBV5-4,TGTGCCAGCAGCTTGGGGGGACTAATGGCGTCCTTC,CASSLGGLMASF
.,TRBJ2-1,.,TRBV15,TGTGCCACCAGATACAGGGATCTTTCCAATGAGCAGTTCTTC,CATRYRDLSNEQFF
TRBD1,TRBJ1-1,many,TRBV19,TGTGCCAGTAGTCCGGGTCGGGACAGGGTCACTGAAGCTTTCTTT,CASSPGRDRVTEAFF
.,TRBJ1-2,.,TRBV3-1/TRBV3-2,TGTGCCAGCAAGCCCATTCAGGGGTCTAACTATGGCTACACCTTC,CASKPIQGSNYGYTF
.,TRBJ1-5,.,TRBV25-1,TGTGCCAGCAGTGAACCGGTTCCGGGGAGGCCCCAGCATTTT,CASSEPVPGRPQHF
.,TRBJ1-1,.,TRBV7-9,TGTGCCAGCAGCTTTGGGTTACGGTCAGGGGACACTGAAGCTTTCTTT,CASSFGLRSGDTEAFF
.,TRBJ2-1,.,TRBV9,TGTGCCAGCAGCGTAGAGCTTACAGCTTACAATGAGCAGTTCTTC,CASSVELTAYNEQFF
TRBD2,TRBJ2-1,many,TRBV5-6,TGTGCCAGCAGCTTGCACTTAGCGGGAGAGCAGTTCTTC,CASSLHLAGEQFF
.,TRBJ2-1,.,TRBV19,TGTGCCAGTAGTATCTTGGGGAGCTCCTACAATGAGCAGTTCTTC,CASSILGSSYNEQFF
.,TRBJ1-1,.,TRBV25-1,TGTGCCAGCAGTGAACCAGGATACACTGAAGCTTTCTTT,CASSEPGYTEAFF
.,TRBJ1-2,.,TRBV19,TGTGCCAGTAGTATAGAGGGGGCGCGTGGCTACACCTTC,CASSIEGARGYTF
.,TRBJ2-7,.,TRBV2,TGTGCCAGCAGGACCGACAGCCACGAGCAGTACTTC,CASRTDSHEQYF
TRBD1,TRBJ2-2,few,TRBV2,TGTGCCAGCAGCAGATCTTCTGGTACAGGGGCGAACACCGGGGAGCTGTTTTTT,CASSRSSGTGANTGELFF
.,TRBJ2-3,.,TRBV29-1,TGCAGCGTTGGTCTGCAGGGCATCACAGATACGCAGTATTTT,CSVGLQGITDTQYF
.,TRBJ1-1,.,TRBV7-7,TGTGCTAGCAGCCTACTACAGGGCATGGGTGGCACTGAAGCTTTCTTT,CASSLLQGMGGTEAFF
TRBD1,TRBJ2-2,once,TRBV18,TGTGCCAGCTCATCTTTCCAGGGGGACACCGGGGAGCTGTTTTTT,CASSSFQGDTGELFF
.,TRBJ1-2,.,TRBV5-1,TGCGCCAGCAGCTTGGACATTTATAACTATGGCTACACCTTC,CASSLDIYNYGYTF
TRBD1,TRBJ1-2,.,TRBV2,TGTGCCAGCATATTCGACAGGGAGGTTGCTGGCTACACCTTC,CASIFDREVAGYTF
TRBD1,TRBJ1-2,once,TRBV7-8,TGTGCCAGCAGCTTAGCTTGGGACAGAGCCCTCGCCGGGGACTATGGCTACACCTTC,CASSLAWDRALAGDYGYTF
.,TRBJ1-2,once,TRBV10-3,TGTGCCATCAGTGTTGAGGGTGGAGGAGTGGGCTACACCTTC,CAISVEGGGVGYTF
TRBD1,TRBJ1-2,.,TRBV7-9,TGTGCCAGCAGCTTAATGCAGGGGGACTATGGCTACACCTTC,CASSLMQGDYGYTF
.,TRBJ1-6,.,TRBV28,TGTGCCGCGGGGAGCCCCTATAATTCACCCCTCCACTTT,CAAGSPYNSPLHF
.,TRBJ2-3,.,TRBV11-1,TGTGCCAGCAGCTTGGAGGGGGCACTTGAAGATACGCAGTATTTT,CASSLEGALEDTQYF
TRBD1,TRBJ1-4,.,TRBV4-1,TGCGCCAGCAGCCGAGGACAGGGGACCGAAAAACTGTTTTTT,CASSRGQGTEKLFF
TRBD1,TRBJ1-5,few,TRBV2,TGTGCCAGCAGTAAGGGGGCGAATCAGCCCCAGCATTTT,CASSKGANQPQHF
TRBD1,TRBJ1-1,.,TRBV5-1,TGCGCCAGCAGCTCGGGACAGGGGGCGGCTGAAGCTTTCTTT,CASSSGQGAAEAFF
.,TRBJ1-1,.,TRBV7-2,TGTGCCAGCAGCCCGACTTGGACTGAAGCTTTCTTT,CASSPTWTEAFF
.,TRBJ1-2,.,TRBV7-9,TGTGCCAGCAGCTCTTATACAGGGAACTATGGCTACACCTTC,CASSSYTGNYGYTF
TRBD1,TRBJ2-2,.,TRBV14,TGTGCCAGCAGCCAAGGAGGGTGGACAGGGCCGGACACCGGGGAGCTGTTTTTT,CASSQGGWTGPDTGELFF